Listed below are T cell receptor beta chains from one sample, sequenced in a study of T cell repertoires in cytomegalovirus infection. MiXCR, run by TCRdb on the reads, gives a single entry per CDR3 protein. The table shows hundreds of thousands of distinct CDR3 sequences, with approximately 24% occurring only once. Sequencing was done on a sample of CD8+ T cells from PBMCs. These receptors came from a human donor in good health (CMV status not recorded). Some clones in this sample may be carry-over from other donors' samples. Each CDR3 is given with its conserved first and last residue. A D gene is named only where the DNA matches it firmly. Not all rows give a size; the values are once, few, many and, for expanded clones, a class.

clone size: NA; J gene: TRBJ2-2; D gene: NA; V gene: TRBV10-3; CDR3 protein: CALARGGTGELFF; CDR3 DNA: TGTGCCCTCGCCAGGGGAGGCACCGGGGAGCTGTTTTTT
clone size: NA; J gene: TRBJ1-4; D gene: TRBD1; V gene: TRBV6-5; CDR3 protein: CVSSLTGTGGANEKLFF; CDR3 DNA: TGTGTCAGCAGTTTGACCGGGACAGGGGGCGCAAATGAAAAACTGTTTTTT
clone size: few; J gene: TRBJ2-2; D gene: NA; V gene: TRBV5-5; CDR3 protein: CASSLTGARGDTGELFF; CDR3 DNA: TGTGCCAGCAGCTTGACTGGGGCTAGGGGTGACACCGGGGAGCTGTTTTTT
clone size: NA; J gene: TRBJ1-2; D gene: NA; V gene: TRBV29-1; CDR3 protein: CSVEDLTMGFRGGYTF; CDR3 DNA: TGCAGCGTTGAAGATTTAACCATGGGCTTCAGAGGTGGCTACACCTTC
clone size: NA; J gene: TRBJ2-3; D gene: TRBD2; V gene: TRBV15; CDR3 protein: CATSSSAGVVVTQYF; CDR3 DNA: TGTGCCACCAGCAGTTCAGCGGGGGTCGTTGTCACGCAGTATTTT
clone size: NA; J gene: TRBJ1-1; D gene: TRBD1; V gene: TRBV27; CDR3 protein: CASSFGQGYAEAFF; CDR3 DNA: TGTGCCAGCAGTTTTGGACAGGGGTACGCTGAAGCTTTCTTT
clone size: NA; J gene: TRBJ1-5; D gene: NA; V gene: TRBV11-2; CDR3 protein: CASSLEGKVNQPQHF; CDR3 DNA: TGTGCCAGCAGCTTAGAGGGTAAAGTCAATCAGCCCCAGCATTTT
clone size: many; J gene: TRBJ2-1; D gene: NA; V gene: TRBV7-2; CDR3 protein: CASREGNEQFF; CDR3 DNA: TGTGCCAGCCGCGAGGGGAATGAGCAGTTCTTC
clone size: few; J gene: TRBJ1-2; D gene: TRBD1; V gene: TRBV7-6; CDR3 protein: CASSPGTGVDYGYTF; CDR3 DNA: TGTGCCAGCAGCCCCGGGACAGGGGTTGACTATGGCTACACCTTC
clone size: few; J gene: TRBJ1-5; D gene: NA; V gene: TRBV28; CDR3 protein: CASSSLTENNQPQHF; CDR3 DNA: TGTGCCAGCAGCTCCCTGACAGAAAACAATCAGCCCCAGCATTTT
clone size: NA; J gene: TRBJ1-1; D gene: NA; V gene: TRBV4-1; CDR3 protein: CASSHPNGRMNTEAFF; CDR3 DNA: TGCGCCAGCAGCCACCCAAACGGGCGTATGAACACTGAAGCTTTCTTT
clone size: many; J gene: TRBJ1-3; D gene: NA; V gene: TRBV12-3/TRBV12-4; CDR3 protein: CASSLKVSGTIYF; CDR3 DNA: TGTGCCAGCAGTTTGAAAGTCTCCGGCACCATATATTTT
clone size: many; J gene: TRBJ1-2; D gene: TRBD1; V gene: TRBV2; CDR3 protein: CASSDGTGIYGYTF; CDR3 DNA: TGTGCCAGCAGTGATGGGACAGGGATCTATGGCTACACCTTC
clone size: NA; J gene: TRBJ2-1; D gene: TRBD1; V gene: TRBV3-1; CDR3 protein: CASSQVTDRDDEQFF; CDR3 DNA: TGTGCCAGCAGCCAAGTAACGGACAGGGACGATGAGCAGTTCTTC
clone size: few; J gene: TRBJ1-2; D gene: NA; V gene: TRBV2; CDR3 protein: CADGERIYGYTF; CDR3 DNA: TGTGCCGATGGGGAGCGGATCTATGGCTACACCTTC
clone size: NA; J gene: TRBJ2-5; D gene: NA; V gene: TRBV2; CDR3 protein: CASSEGRVSETQYF; CDR3 DNA: TGTGCCAGCAGTGAAGGGCGGGTCTCGGAGACCCAGTACTTC
clone size: few; J gene: TRBJ2-1; D gene: TRBD2; V gene: TRBV14; CDR3 protein: CASSQGSGGAWNEQFF; CDR3 DNA: TGTGCCAGCAGCCAAGGGAGCGGGGGGGCTTGGAATGAGCAGTTCTTC
clone size: few; J gene: TRBJ2-3; D gene: NA; V gene: TRBV6-2/TRBV6-3; CDR3 protein: CASSYSRRGPPLPTDTQYF; CDR3 DNA: TGTGCCAGCAGTTACTCGAGGCGGGGGCCGCCCCTTCCCACAGATACGCAGTATTTT
clone size: few; J gene: TRBJ2-3; D gene: TRBD2; V gene: TRBV7-8; CDR3 protein: CASSSEAGGMRDTQYF; CDR3 DNA: TGTGCCAGCAGCTCCGAAGCGGGGGGGATGAGAGATACGCAGTATTTT
clone size: NA; J gene: TRBJ2-2; D gene: NA; V gene: TRBV2; CDR3 protein: CASSPSVASPGELFF; CDR3 DNA: TGTGCCAGCAGTCCTTCGGTGGCCTCCCCCGGGGAGCTGTTTTTT
clone size: few; J gene: TRBJ2-7; D gene: NA; V gene: TRBV29-1; CDR3 protein: CSVDGGSLGYEQYF; CDR3 DNA: TGCAGCGTTGATGGGGGGTCCTTGGGATACGAGCAGTACTTC
clone size: NA; J gene: TRBJ1-1; D gene: NA; V gene: TRBV28; CDR3 protein: CASTPRSRGGNTEAFF; CDR3 DNA: TGTGCCAGCACCCCCCGGTCGCGGGGGGGGAACACTGAAGCTTTCTTT
clone size: many; J gene: TRBJ2-1; D gene: NA; V gene: TRBV19; CDR3 protein: CASSKSGFDLDEQFF; CDR3 DNA: TGTGCCAGTAGTAAATCGGGATTCGACCTAGATGAGCAGTTCTTC
clone size: NA; J gene: TRBJ1-1; D gene: NA; V gene: TRBV5-4; CDR3 protein: CATANGEIMNTEAFF; CDR3 DNA: TGTGCCACCGCCAATGGGGAAATCATGAACACTGAAGCTTTCTTT
clone size: many; J gene: TRBJ2-6; D gene: NA; V gene: TRBV11-2; CDR3 protein: CASSLDIHFSGANVLTF; CDR3 DNA: TGTGCCAGCAGCTTAGATATCCATTTCTCTGGGGCCAACGTCCTGACTTTC